This T cell receptor beta chain originates from a study of glioma-infiltrating T cells. This clonotype has ten or more counts. Antigen: not known. Using RNA template, CDR3s of TCR alpha and beta were amplified with iRepertoire arm-PCR. TCRdb redid the calling of the multiplex PCR reads with MiXCR, one entry per CDR3 protein. The sample consists of 93,000 or so distinct CDR3 sequences, under 30% of them appearing once. V dropped 6 bases and J dropped 6; count of bases not matched to a gene: 4. Germline V gene data show CDR1 as SQVTM and CDR2 as ANQGSEA. The CDR3 is made up of 12 amino acids. General observations from the study: CDR3 overlap between tissue and blood was very small.

The V and J genes are TRBV29-1 and TRBJ2-1; TRBD2 aligns across 8 bases. Source material: glioma tissue, nonneoplastic brain tissue, or PBMCs (not recorded which). The sequence came from a human donor with low-grade glioma or glioblastoma, undergoing nonglioma brain surgery, or in good health (not recorded which). For the CDR3, the DNA is TGCAGCGTACGCCGGGGGGGCAATGAGCAGTTCTTC. This gives the protein CSVRRGGNEQFF.